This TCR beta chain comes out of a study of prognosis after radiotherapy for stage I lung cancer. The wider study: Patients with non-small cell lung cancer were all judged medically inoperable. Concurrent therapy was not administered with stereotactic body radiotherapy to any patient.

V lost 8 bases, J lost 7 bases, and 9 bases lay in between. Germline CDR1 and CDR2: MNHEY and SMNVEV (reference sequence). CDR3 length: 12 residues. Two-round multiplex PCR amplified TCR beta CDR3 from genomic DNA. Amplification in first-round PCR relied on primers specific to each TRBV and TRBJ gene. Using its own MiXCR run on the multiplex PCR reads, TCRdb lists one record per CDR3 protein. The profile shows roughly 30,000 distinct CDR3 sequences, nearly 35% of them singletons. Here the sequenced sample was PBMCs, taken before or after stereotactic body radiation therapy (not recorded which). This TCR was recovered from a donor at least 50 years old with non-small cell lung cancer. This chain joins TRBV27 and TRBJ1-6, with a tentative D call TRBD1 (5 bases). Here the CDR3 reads CASGRGNSPLHF. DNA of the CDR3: TGTGCCAGCGGACGGGGGAATTCACCCCTCCACTTT.